This TCR beta chain was recorded in a study of CD8+ T cells in alopecia areata. The CDR3 contains 13 residues. After removal of 2 bases from V and 9 bases from J, the junction contained 9 bases not matched to a gene. The V gene's germline CDR1 is GTSNPN and CDR2 SVGIG (reference sequence). TCR sequencing used cDNA made by reverse transcription of extracted RNA. Data came from immunoSEQ multiplex PCR; TCRdb stores just in-frame clones and leaves some out. The table has approximately 110,000 clones, roughly three fifths seen once. The treatment here: oral pan-JAK inhibitor, 5-10 mg twice daily. The sequence derives from a human donor with alopecia areata. Sequenced material: CD4+ T cells sorted from blood, taken at week 24, from a patient treated with tofacitinib. The chain recombines TRBV30 with TRBJ2-7; TRBD1 agrees at 8 bases. DNA for the CDR3: TGTGCCTGGAGTTCGGACAGGGTTGGGAGGCAGTACTTC. It codes for CAWSSDRVGRQYF.